This T cell receptor beta chain was found in a study of blood T cell repertoires in COVID-19. In germline, CDR1 is WNHNN, CDR2 SYGVQD (reference sequence). Trimming took off 6 bases at V and 1 base at J, with 9 bases between the two ends. The CDR3 length is 13 residues. Assay used: immunoSEQ multiplex PCR; TCRdb lists only in-frame clones, some missing. The sample yields a few hundred thousand clones, 80% to 90% seen once. This chain connects TRBV10-1 to TRBJ1-1; D is possibly TRBD1 (5 bases). This clonotype originated in a man in his forties in a cohort exposed to, infected with or recovered from COVID-19 (not recorded which). Sequencing was done on a sample of PBMCs or T cells enriched from blood (not recorded which). This CDR3 reads CASRQDPNTEAFF. CDR3 DNA: TGCGCCAGCAGACAGGACCCGAACACTGAAGCTTTCTTT.